The clone carrying this T cell receptor beta chain was observed a single time. Its antigen is unknown. The data originate from a study of metastatic and nonmetastatic thyroid tumors. About the research overall: Comparison of repertoires was carried out across blood and tumor or nodule tissue from malignant and benign thyroid patients. The study's findings and limits: The reported finding was significantly higher TCR beta diversity in malignant thyroid tumors relative to benign nodules, in blood and tumor.

No treatment had been given to any patient before thyroid surgery. As handled by the study authors: Variation in CDR3 across clinicopathological groups served as the basis for constructing a distant-metastasis classifier in papillary thyroid cancer. TCRdb re-clonotyped the PCR reads through MiXCR. The V and J calls shown here were made by TCRdb, not taken from the authors' results. This sample yields around 50,000 clones, of which about 20% are seen a single time; 3% to 4% belongs to the top ten. The V end was cut by 5 bases, the J end by 6 bases, with 16 bases between. The CDR3 runs to 14 residues. CDR1 and CDR2 from the germline V gene are SGHTS and YDEGEE.

The sequenced material came from blood. V is TRBV5-8 and J is TRBJ2-3; unclear D gene. The sequence was obtained from a male donor with papillary thyroid cancer or a benign thyroid nodule (not recorded which). Some clones in this sample may be carry-over from other donors' samples. The CDR3 protein is CASRARPYGDTQYF. The DNA of the CDR3 is TGTGCCAGCAGGGCTAGACCGTACGGGGATACGCAGTATTTT.